The sequence of this TCR beta chain was determined in a study of T cells expressing NK-cell markers. CDR3 length equals 12 residues. Per germline, CDR1 SGHAT and CDR2 FQNNGV. TCRdb re-called the 5' RACE reads and catalogs CDR3 proteins one per entry, DNA excluded. This listing includes roughly 150,000 distinct CDR3 sequences. The TCR originated in a man between 18 and 69 years old in good health. The chain is built from TRBV11-2 and TRBJ2-7; the TCRdb D gene call, TRBD2, has no DNA to confirm it. Sequencing was done on a sample of blood T cells: a sorted CD56 or NKG2C T cell subset, CD4+ or CD8+ T cells, or bulk PBMC T cells (not recorded which). CDR3 residues: CASRPARLEQYF.